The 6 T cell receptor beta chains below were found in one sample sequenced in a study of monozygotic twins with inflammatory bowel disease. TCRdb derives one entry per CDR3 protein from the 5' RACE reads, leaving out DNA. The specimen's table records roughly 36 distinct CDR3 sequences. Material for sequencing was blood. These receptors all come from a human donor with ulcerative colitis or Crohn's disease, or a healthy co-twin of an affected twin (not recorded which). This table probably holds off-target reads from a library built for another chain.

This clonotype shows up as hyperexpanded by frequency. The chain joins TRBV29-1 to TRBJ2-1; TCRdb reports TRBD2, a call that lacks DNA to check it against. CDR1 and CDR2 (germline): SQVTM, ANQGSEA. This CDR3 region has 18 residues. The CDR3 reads CSATGPLAGGPSYNEQFF.

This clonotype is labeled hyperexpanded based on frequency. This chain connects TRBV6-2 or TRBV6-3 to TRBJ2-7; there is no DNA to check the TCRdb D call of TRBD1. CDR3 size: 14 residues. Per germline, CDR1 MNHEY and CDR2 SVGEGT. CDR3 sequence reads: CASRDPGQAYEQYF.

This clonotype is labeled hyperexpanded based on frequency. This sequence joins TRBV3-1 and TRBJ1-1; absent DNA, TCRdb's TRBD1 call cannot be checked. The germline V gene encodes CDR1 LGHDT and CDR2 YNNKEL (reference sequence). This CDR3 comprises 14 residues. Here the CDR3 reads CASSQAQGNTEAFF.

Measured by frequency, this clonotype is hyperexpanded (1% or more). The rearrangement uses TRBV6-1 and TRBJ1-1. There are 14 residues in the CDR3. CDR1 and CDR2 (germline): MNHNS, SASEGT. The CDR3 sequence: CASRLTASNTEAFF.

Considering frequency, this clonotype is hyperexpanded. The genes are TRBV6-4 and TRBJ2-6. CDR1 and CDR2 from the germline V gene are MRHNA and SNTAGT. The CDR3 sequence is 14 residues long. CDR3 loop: CASSPAAGANVLTF.

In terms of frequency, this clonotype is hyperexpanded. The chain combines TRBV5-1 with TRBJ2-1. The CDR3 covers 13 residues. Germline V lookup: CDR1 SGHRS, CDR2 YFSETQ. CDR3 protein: CASSLVPDNEQFF.